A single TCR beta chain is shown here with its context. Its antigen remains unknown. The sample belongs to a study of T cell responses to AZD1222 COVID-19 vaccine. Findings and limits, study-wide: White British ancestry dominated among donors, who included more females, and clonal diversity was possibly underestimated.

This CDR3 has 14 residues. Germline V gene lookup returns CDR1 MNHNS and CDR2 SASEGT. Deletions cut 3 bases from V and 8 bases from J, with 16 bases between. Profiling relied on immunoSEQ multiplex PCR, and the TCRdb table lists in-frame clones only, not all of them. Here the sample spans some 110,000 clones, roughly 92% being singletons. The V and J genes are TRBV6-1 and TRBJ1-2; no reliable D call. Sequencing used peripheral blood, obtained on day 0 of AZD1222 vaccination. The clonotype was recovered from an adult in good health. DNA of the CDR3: TGTGCCAGCAGTGATCCGGGCCTCAAACTGGGCTACACCTTC. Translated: CASSDPGLKLGYTF.